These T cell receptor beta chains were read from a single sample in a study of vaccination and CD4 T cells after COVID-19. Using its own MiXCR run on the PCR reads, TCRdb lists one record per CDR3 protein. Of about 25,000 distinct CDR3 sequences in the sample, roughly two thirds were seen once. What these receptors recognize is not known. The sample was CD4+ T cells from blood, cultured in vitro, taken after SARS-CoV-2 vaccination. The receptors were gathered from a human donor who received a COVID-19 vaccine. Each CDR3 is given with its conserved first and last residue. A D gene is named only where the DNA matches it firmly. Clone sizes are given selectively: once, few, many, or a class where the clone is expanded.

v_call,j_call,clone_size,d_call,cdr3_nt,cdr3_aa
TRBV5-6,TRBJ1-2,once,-,TGTGCCAGCAGCTTGGTAACAGCTCAAGCTAACTATGGCTACACCTTC,CASSLVTAQANYGYTF
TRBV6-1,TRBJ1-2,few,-,TGTGCCAGCAGTGAGGTGTCTGACTATGGCTACACCTTC,CASSEVSDYGYTF
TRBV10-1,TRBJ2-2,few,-,TGCGCCAGCAGTGAGGGGGGGGCGGGCACCGGGGAGCTGTTTTTT,CASSEGGAGTGELFF
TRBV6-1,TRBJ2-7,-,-,TGTGCCAGCAGGGTGGGCAGGGGCTCCTACGAGCAGTACTTC,CASRVGRGSYEQYF
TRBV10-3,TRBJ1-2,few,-,TGTGCCATCAGGGGGGCCCTACTTTCGACTAACTATGGCTACACCTTC,CAIRGALLSTNYGYTF
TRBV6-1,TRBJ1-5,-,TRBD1,TGTGCCAGCAGCCCCCGGTTCGGGACAGGGAGTTCCCCCAATCAGCCCCAGCATTTT,CASSPRFGTGSSPNQPQHF
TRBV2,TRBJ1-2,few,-,TGTGCCAGCAATGACTTCCCACAGGGCGAATATGGCTACACCTTC,CASNDFPQGEYGYTF
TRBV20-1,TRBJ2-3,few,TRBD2,TGCAGTGCTAGCCTAGGGGTAGCGGGTGGCACAGATACGCAGTATTTT,CSASLGVAGGTDTQYF
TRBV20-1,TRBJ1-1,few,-,TGCAGTGCTAGAGATCTTGGACTGATGAACACTGAAGCTTTCTTT,CSARDLGLMNTEAFF
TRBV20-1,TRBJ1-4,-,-,TGCAGTGCTAGTGCTAATGAAAAACTGTTTTTT,CSASANEKLFF
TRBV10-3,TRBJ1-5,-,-,TGTGCCATCAGTGAGGATCCGACAGAACTTAGATATAGCAATCAGCCCCAGCATTTT,CAISEDPTELRYSNQPQHF
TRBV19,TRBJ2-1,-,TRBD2,TGTGCCAGTCTCACCAAAGCGGGGCACCACTACAATGAGCAGTTCTTC,CASLTKAGHHYNEQFF
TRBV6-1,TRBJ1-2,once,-,TGTGCCAGCAGAACCGTCGAGGGCGCGGGTGGCTACACCTTC,CASRTVEGAGGYTF
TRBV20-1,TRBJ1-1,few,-,TGCAGTGCCGGTAGGGGGGAGGACACTGAAGCTTTCTTT,CSAGRGEDTEAFF
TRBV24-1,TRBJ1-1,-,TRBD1,TGTGCCACCAGTGCCGGGACAGGGGGCGGGACTGAAGCTTTCTTT,CATSAGTGGGTEAFF
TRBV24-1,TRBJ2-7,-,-,TGTGCCACCAGTGTATCCGGGGCCGGGTACGAGCAGTACTTC,CATSVSGAGYEQYF
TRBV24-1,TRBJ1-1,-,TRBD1,TGTGCCACCAGTGATGCGACAGGGCGCGCTGAAGCTTTCTTT,CATSDATGRAEAFF
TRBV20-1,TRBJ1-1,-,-,TGCAGTGCTCGAACCCCCTCTGAAGCTTTCTTT,CSARTPSEAFF
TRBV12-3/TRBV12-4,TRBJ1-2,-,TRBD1,TGTGCCAGCTCATTCGGGGCAGGGGGGTTCTATGGCTACACCTTC,CASSFGAGGFYGYTF
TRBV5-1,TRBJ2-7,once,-,TGCGCCAGCAGCGACAGCTTCTACGAGCAGTACTTC,CASSDSFYEQYF
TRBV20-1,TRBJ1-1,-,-,TGCAGTGCTAGAGATCTGAGACATTTGAACACTGAAGCTTTCTTT,CSARDLRHLNTEAFF
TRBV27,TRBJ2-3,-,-,TGTGCCAGCAGTTTCCGGCACAAAGATACGCAGTATTTT,CASSFRHKDTQYF
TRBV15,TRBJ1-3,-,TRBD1,TGTGCCACCCGAGCTCAGGGGGCTGGAAACACCATATATTTT,CATRAQGAGNTIYF
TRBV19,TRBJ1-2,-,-,TGTGCCAGTAGTGAAAGGCAAGGGGGCTACACCTTC,CASSERQGGYTF
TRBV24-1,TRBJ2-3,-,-,TGTGCCACCAGTGATCCGGAGGGGGGACGGACGGATACGCAGTATTTT,CATSDPEGGRTDTQYF
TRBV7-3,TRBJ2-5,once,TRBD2,TGTGCCAGCAGCTCCTCCGGGGGGGCGGTTCGAGAGACCCAGTACTTC,CASSSSGGAVRETQYF
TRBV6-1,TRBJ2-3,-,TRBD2,TGTGCCAGCGGTCTAGCGGGGGGACGACCGGATACGCAGTATTTT,CASGLAGGRPDTQYF
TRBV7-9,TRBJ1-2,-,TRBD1,TGTGCCAGCAGCTCAGGGACAGGGGAACACTATGGCTACACCTTC,CASSSGTGEHYGYTF
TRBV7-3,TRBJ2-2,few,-,TGTGCCAGCAGCTTACTACAGAACACCGGGGAGCTGTTTTTT,CASSLLQNTGELFF
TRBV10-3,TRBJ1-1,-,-,TGTGCCATCAGGAGGACCCAAAACACTGAAGCTTTCTTT,CAIRRTQNTEAFF
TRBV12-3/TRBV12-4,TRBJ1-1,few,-,TGTGCCAGCAGTCCTAACAGGTTTGGGGTGACTGAAGCTTTCTTT,CASSPNRFGVTEAFF
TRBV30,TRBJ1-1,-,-,TGTGCCTGGACTTCCGGGGGCGTTTTCTATACGACCCCCCTTAGTGCTGAAGCTTTCTTT,CAWTSGGVFYTTPLSAEAFF
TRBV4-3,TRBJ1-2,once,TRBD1,TGCGCCAGCAGCCAAGGGGACAGGGGATATGGCTACACCTTC,CASSQGDRGYGYTF